A single sample gave rise to the 32 T cell receptor beta chains below, sequenced in a study of cytomegalovirus exposure and HLA in healthy donors. A multiplex PCR was run with 60 Vbeta primers and 13 Jbeta primers. The data were produced by immunoSEQ multiplex PCR, yet TCRdb's version contains in-frame clones alone and is incomplete. The table shows approximately 150,000 clones, with approximately 78% occurring only once. The sample taken for sequencing was PBMCs. All receptors derive from a man between 18 and 35 years old in good health and CMV-seropositive.

The chain couples TRBV7-9 to TRBJ2-6; D is ambiguous. Germline CDR1 is SEHNR and CDR2 is FQNEAQ (reference sequence). Trimming stripped 5 bases from V and 0 bases from J, with 8 bases between. CDR3 length equals 15 residues. The CDR3 loop reads CASSDSSSGANVLTF. The CDR3 bases are TGTGCCAGCAGCGACTCCAGCTCTGGGGCCAACGTCCTGACTTTC.

This sequence joins TRBV28 and TRBJ2-7, with TRBD1 matching over 7 bases. Germline V gives CDR1 MDHEN, CDR2 SYDVKM. The CDR3 totals 13 residues. V dropped 6 bases and J dropped 2; count of bases not matched to a gene: 4. CDR3 region: CASRLTGAYEQYF. Here the CDR3 DNA reads TGTGCCAGCAGATTAACAGGGGCCTACGAGCAGTACTTC.

The genes are TRBV21-1 and TRBJ1-1; no DNA check was done on the table's D call, TRBD1. TRBV21-1 has pseudogene status. The CDR3 is 14 amino acids. CDR3 loop: CASRGTGGWTEAFF. As DNA, the CDR3 is TGTGCCAGCAGGGGGACAGGGGGATGGACTGAAGCTTTCTTT.

The chain is built from TRBV7-2 and TRBJ2-2, with a weak D call TRBD2 (6 bases). The CDR3 is made up of 16 amino acids. Trimming shortened V by 1 base and J by 4 bases, and 13 bases separated the two germline ends. CDR1 SGHTA and CDR2 FQGNSA come from the germline V gene. The CDR3 loop reads CASSLGSGWVTGELFF. The CDR3 DNA is TGTGCCAGCAGCTTAGGAAGCGGGTGGGTCACCGGGGAGCTGTTTTTT.

The chain recombines TRBV28 with TRBJ1-4; 7 positions agree with TRBD1. There are 14 residues in the CDR3. CDR1 is MDHEN, CDR2 SYDVKM, per germline. The ends lost 6 bases at V and 4 bases at J; junction bases unmatched: 5. The CDR3 spells CASRTYRGNEKLFF. The CDR3 region has the DNA TGTGCCAGCAGAACGTACAGGGGTAATGAAAAACTGTTTTTT.

The J gene is TRBJ2-7, the V gene TRBV27; maybe TRBD2 (6 bases). In germline, CDR1 is MNHEY, CDR2 SMNVEV (reference sequence). The V and J ends lost 2 bases and 2 bases respectively, with 13 bases between them. There are 15 residues in the CDR3. The CDR3 DNA is TGTGCCAGCAGTTTAATTCCTAGCGACGCCTACGAGCAGTACTTC. Translated, it gives CASSLIPSDAYEQYF.

This chain uses TRBV4-1 with TRBJ2-7; D might be TRBD2 (6 bases). Trimming removed 1 base from V and 2 bases from J, with 9 bases in between. The CDR3 covers 14 residues. Germline CDR1 reads MGHRA; CDR2 reads YSYEKL. CDR3 nucleotide sequence: TGCGCCAGCAGCCAAGGGCGGGGTACCTACGAGCAGTACTTC. Translated: CASSQGRGTYEQYF.

The DNA for the CDR3 is TGTGCCAGCAGCCAAGGACAGGGGGCAAGGCAGCCCCAGCATTTT. Translating it yields CASSQGQGARQPQHF. V gene TRBV28 combines with J gene TRBJ1-5; 11 positions agree with TRBD1. J was trimmed by 7 bases and V by 6 bases; bases with no gene match: 8. The CDR3 contains 15 residues. Per the germline V gene, CDR1 is MDHEN and CDR2 is SYDVKM. Supplemented by reference TRBV28 and TRBJ1-5, the full variable domain reads DVKVTQSSRYLVKRTGEKVFLECVQDMDHENMFWYRQDPGLGLRLIYFSYDVKMKEKGDIPEGYSVSREKKERFSLILESASTNQTSMYLCASSQGQGARQPQHFGDGTRLSIL.

Notes on this clone: Its ends do not fully match the called genes, so a read error is possible. The chain combines TRBV27 with TRBJ1-5; D not certain. Looked up from germline, CDR1 is MNHEY and CDR2 is SMNVEV (reference sequence). The length of the CDR3 is 14 residues. The CDR3 DNA reads as TGTGCCAACAGTCCGAACAGTGAATATCAGCCCCAGCATTTT. This translates into CANSPNSEYQPQHF.

This chain links TRBV5-1 with TRBJ2-7; D perhaps matches TRBD2 (5 bases). Germline V gives CDR1 SGHRS, CDR2 YFSETQ. Trimming left V 0 bases short and J 2 bases short, with 12 bases between. The CDR3 covers 15 residues. In DNA, the CDR3 is TGCGCCAGCAGCTTGGATCAAGCTAGCACCTACGAGCAGTACTTC. Its protein is CASSLDQASTYEQYF.

The chain links TRBV29-1 to TRBJ2-7; 9 nucleotides align to TRBD2. The CDR3 loop spans 14 amino acids. The germline V gene has CDR1 SQVTM and CDR2 ANQGSEA. CDR3 in DNA: TGCAGTGTAATCTTGGCGGGAGGGTCCTGGGAGCAGTACTTC. Protein product: CSVILAGGSWEQYF.

The rearrangement uses TRBV27 and TRBJ1-2; tentatively, D is TRBD1 (5 bases). The CDR3 contains 13 residues. Trimming removed 5 bases from V and 6 bases from J, with 13 bases in between. Germline V gene data show CDR1 as MNHEY and CDR2 as SMNVEV (reference sequence). CDR3 sequence (DNA): TGTGCCAGCAGTACGGGACTCATAAATGGCTACACCTTC. Translated, it gives CASSTGLINGYTF.

The chain couples TRBV6-6 to TRBJ1-1; D uncertain. The CDR3 is 13 residues long. V lost 0 bases and J 1 base, leaving 3 bases between the germline ends. Germline V CDR1 and CDR2: MNHNY, SVGAGI (reference sequence). CDR3 loop: CASSYSQNTEAFF. CDR3 nucleotide sequence: TGTGCCAGCAGTTACTCACAGAACACTGAAGCTTTCTTT.

The chain recombines TRBV5-1 with TRBJ2-1; a weak D match, TRBD1 (5 bases). Trimming removed 4 bases at V and 5 bases at J, with 19 bases between. From germline, CDR1 is SGHRS and CDR2 YFSETQ. The CDR3 is made up of 16 amino acids. CDR3 coding DNA: TGCGCCAGCAGCGGTGAGGACAAGGACATAAACAATGAGCAGTTCTTC. It specifies CASSGEDKDINNEQFF.

The chain joins TRBV2 to TRBJ1-1; weak D call: TRBD1 (5 bases). Trimming stripped 2 bases from V and 6 bases from J, with 19 bases between. CDR3 length: 16 residues. Germline V CDR1 and CDR2: SNHLY, FYNNEI. The CDR3 DNA reads TGTGCCAGCAGTGAATGGATAGGGGAGGTGAGCGCTGAAGCTTTCTTT. Its translation is CASSEWIGEVSAEAFF.

This rearrangement joins TRBV5-1 to TRBJ2-4; TRBD1 agrees at 12 bases. Germline V CDR1 and CDR2: SGHRS, YFSETQ. The CDR3 consists of 19 residues. V shed 0 bases and J 3 bases; nucleotides not matched to a gene: 10. The CDR3 protein is CASSLAGQGAKMDKNIQYF. The CDR3 DNA reads TGCGCCAGCAGCTTGGCGGGACAGGGGGCGAAGATGGACAAAAACATTCAGTACTTC.

CDR3 DNA: TGCGCCAGCAGCCAAGTAAAGGGGAAGGGGGCATCCTACGAGCAGTACTTC. It translates to CASSQVKGKGASYEQYF. The V call is TRBV4-1, the J call TRBJ2-7; the match to TRBD1 covers 7 bases. CDR3 length equals 17 residues. Germline V lookup: CDR1 MGHRA, CDR2 YSYEKL. With 1 base clipped from V and 1 base from J, the junction kept 10 bases outside the gene matches.

This chain links TRBV28 with TRBJ1-1; D unclear. V lost 3 bases and J lost 1, with 6 bases in between. This CDR3 contains 13 residues. Germline V gene sequence: CDR1 MDHEN, CDR2 SYDVKM. CDR3 bases: TGTGCCAGCAGTTTGGCGGAGAACACTGAAGCTTTCTTT. Amino acid sequence: CASSLAENTEAFF.

The table lists this clone with a count of one. This chain joins TRBV10-3 and TRBJ2-2; 8 bases are shared with TRBD2. Trimming removed 8 bases from V and 4 bases from J; junction bases left unmatched: 3. Germline V gives CDR1 ENHRY, CDR2 SYGVKD. This CDR3 has 13 amino acids. The CDR3 coding sequence is TGTGCCATCGCTAGCGGGTCCACCGGGGAGCTGTTTTTT. Translating it yields CAIASGSTGELFF.

This rearrangement joins TRBV19 to TRBJ2-1; 9 bases line up with TRBD2. With V trimmed by 7 bases and J by 0 bases, 4 bases remained unmatched. The CDR3 loop spans 15 amino acids. Germline lookup yields CDR1 LNHDA and CDR2 SQIVND (reference sequence). The CDR3 protein is CASIAGGPSYNEQFF. In DNA form, the CDR3 reads TGTGCCAGTATTGCGGGAGGGCCCTCCTACAATGAGCAGTTCTTC.

The chain links TRBV2 to TRBJ1-5, with D perhaps TRBD1 (6 bases). The V gene's germline CDR1 is SNHLY and CDR2 FYNNEI. This CDR3 is 14 amino acids long. The ends were cut back, 8 bases at V and 4 bases at J, with 15 bases in the middle. The CDR3 loop is CASGPTGSNQPQHF. CDR3 in DNA: TGTGCCAGCGGCCCTACAGGGTCTAATCAGCCCCAGCATTTT.

CDR3 nucleotides: TGTGCCAGCAGCCCTTACAGGACAGGGGGCCCCCACAATGAGCAGTTCTTC. Translation gives CASSPYRTGGPHNEQFF. The chain is built from TRBV7-2 and TRBJ2-1; 11 nucleotides match TRBD1. The CDR3 length is 17 residues. The germline CDR1 and CDR2 sequences are SGHTA and FQGNSA. V lost 5 bases and J lost 5; bases outside the gene matches: 11.

The gene calls are TRBV7-2 and TRBJ2-7, with D perhaps matching TRBD1 (6 bases). Germline V gene sequence: CDR1 SGHTA, CDR2 FQGNSA. Trimming removed 1 base from V and 5 bases from J, with 12 bases in between. The CDR3 has 14 amino acids. CDR3 region: CASSLEQGLDEQYF. The CDR3 DNA reads TGTGCCAGCAGCTTAGAACAGGGTCTTGACGAGCAGTACTTC.

J is TRBJ2-7 and V is TRBV10-1; the D is unclear. Trimming left V 3 bases short and J 0 bases short, with 3 bases between. The CDR3 contains 12 residues. CDR1 WNHNN and CDR2 SYGVQD come from the germline V gene (reference sequence). The CDR3 loop reads CASSDSSYEQYF. DNA for the CDR3: TGCGCCAGCAGTGACAGCTCCTACGAGCAGTACTTC.

The genes are TRBV27 and TRBJ1-2; maybe TRBD1 (6 bases). Looked up from germline, CDR1 is MNHEY and CDR2 is SMNVEV (reference sequence). V lost 3 bases and J 1 base, leaving 9 bases between the germline ends. The CDR3 is 14 residues long. CDR3 sequence reads: CASSFRGFNYGYTF. The CDR3 bases are TGTGCCAGCAGTTTCAGGGGATTTAACTATGGCTACACCTTC.

Regarding this clone: Different DNA sequences within this sample yield the same CDR3. The genes are TRBV18 and TRBJ2-5; 7 bases map to TRBD1. Germline V gene lookup returns CDR1 KGHSH and CDR2 LQKENI. V lost 2 bases and J lost 1; bases outside the gene matches: 1. The CDR3 runs to 14 residues. The CDR3 DNA reads TGTGCCAGCTCACCAAGACAGGGCCAAGAGACCCAGTACTTC. Translated: CASSPRQGQETQYF.

The rearrangement links TRBV5-4 to TRBJ2-5; D gene uncertain. Looked up from germline, CDR1 is SGHNT and CDR2 is YYREEE (reference sequence). CDR3 length: 15 amino acids. V dropped 5 bases and J dropped 2 bases, with 16 bases sitting between them. As DNA, the CDR3 is TGTGCCAGCAGGACCCACAGAACAACACAAGAGACCCAGTACTTC. It yields the protein CASRTHRTTQETQYF.

The rearrangement links TRBV10-3 to TRBJ1-1; D is possibly TRBD1 (5 bases). In germline, CDR1 is ENHRY, CDR2 SYGVKD. CDR3 length: 13 amino acids. Trimming shortened V by 6 bases and J by 4 bases, and 12 bases separated the two germline ends. CDR3 loop: CAIRPPGITEAFF. The CDR3 region has the DNA TGTGCCATCAGGCCCCCAGGGATCACTGAAGCTTTCTTT.

This clone came up a few times. The rearrangement joins TRBV21-1 to TRBJ1-1. TRBV21-1 is noted as a pseudogene. This CDR3 has 18 amino acids. CDR3 residues: CASSAIGDSGDMNTEAFF. The CDR3 nucleotides are TGTGCCAGCAGCGCCATCGGGGATTCGGGAGATATGAACACTGAAGCTTTCTTT.

The chain recombines TRBV6-1 with TRBJ1-4, with 9 bases matching TRBD1. Germline lookup yields CDR1 MNHNS and CDR2 SASEGT. V lost 6 bases, J lost 3 bases, and 2 bases stayed unmatched. The CDR3 is 14 amino acids. CDR3 nucleotide sequence: TGTGCCAGCAGCGACAGGGGGTCTAATGAAAAACTGTTTTTT. Its protein product is CASSDRGSNEKLFF.

The rearrangement joins TRBV7-6 to TRBJ2-5, with D possibly TRBD2 on 5 matching bases. The CDR3 runs 13 residues. V lost 2 bases, J lost 3 bases, and 7 bases lay in between. CDR1 is SGHVS and CDR2 is FNYEAQ in the germline V gene. The CDR3 reads CASSLTREETQYF. The CDR3 nucleotides read TGTGCCAGCAGCTTAACGAGGGAAGAGACCCAGTACTTC.

This clone occurred once. The V and J genes are TRBV5-1 and TRBJ2-6; D might be TRBD2 (7 bases). Trimming took 5 bases from V and 4 from J, leaving 19 bases between them. The germline gives CDR1 SGHRS, CDR2 YFSETQ. The CDR3 totals 17 residues. CDR3 region: CASRYGGQPTGANVLTF. CDR3 nucleotides: TGCGCCAGCAGGTACGGGGGGCAACCTACCGGGGCCAACGTCCTGACTTTC. Drawing the rest from reference TRBV5-1 and TRBJ2-6, the complete variable domain is KAGVTQTPRYLIKTRGQQVTLSCSPISGHRSVSWYQQTPGQGLQFLFEYFSETQRNKGNFPGRFSGRQFSNSRSEMNVSTLELGDSALYLCASRYGGQPTGANVLTFGAGSRLTVL.